Listed below are T cell receptor beta chains from one sample, sequenced in a study of shared clonotypes between healthy human individuals. Data came from immunoSEQ multiplex PCR; TCRdb stores just in-frame clones and leaves some out. Of about 180,000 clones listed, over 80% are singletons. What was sequenced was naive CD4+ T cells sorted from blood. All receptors derive from a woman in her twenties or thirties in good health. Both conserved end residues are part of each CDR3. The D gene is left open where the match is weak. Clone size is not always given. Where it is, it says once, few, many or a class for expanded clones.

size	D	V	J	DNA	CDR3
NA	NA	TRBV15	TRBJ2-7	TGTGCCACCGCCAAAGCGTTAGATGCCTACGAGCAGTACTTC	CATAKALDAYEQYF
NA	NA	TRBV28	TRBJ1-1	TGTGCCAGCAGACAAACCGTGGGGTCTTCGAACACTGAAGCTTTCTTT	CASRQTVGSSNTEAFF
NA	TRBD2	TRBV7-2	TRBJ2-7	TGTGCCAGCAGAAGGACCGGGACTAGCCGCTCCTACGAGCAGTACTTC	CASRRTGTSRSYEQYF
few	NA	TRBV15	TRBJ2-7	TGTGCCACCAGCATTGATAGCTCCTACGAGCAGTACTTC	CATSIDSSYEQYF
NA	TRBD2	TRBV7-6	TRBJ2-7	TGTGCCAGCAGCTTAGGGACTAGCGGGAGCGGGGAGCAGTACTTC	CASSLGTSGSGEQYF
NA	NA	TRBV28	TRBJ1-5	TGTGCCAGCAGTTTAGCGGGATTCGGTCAGCCCCAGCATTTT	CASSLAGFGQPQHF
NA	TRBD2	TRBV28	TRBJ2-7	TGTGCCAGTGGGAGCGGGACCTCCTACGAGCAGTACTTC	CASGSGTSYEQYF
NA	NA	TRBV27	TRBJ1-5	TGTGCCAGCAGTTTATTTCTGGGAAATCAGCCCCAGCATTTT	CASSLFLGNQPQHF
NA	NA	TRBV28	TRBJ2-7	TGTGCCAGCAGCCTAACCCGACCCGGCGAGCAGTACTTC	CASSLTRPGEQYF
NA	TRBD2	TRBV19	TRBJ2-1	TGTGCCAGTAAGGCTAGCGGCCCCGAGGAGCAGTTCTTC	CASKASGPEEQFF
NA	TRBD2	TRBV4-2	TRBJ2-7	TGTGCCAGCAGCCAAGATCGACTAGCGGGAAACGAGCAGTACTTC	CASSQDRLAGNEQYF
NA	NA	TRBV5-8	TRBJ2-1	TGTGCCAGCAGCCGGGTAGAGCAGTTCTTC	CASSRVEQFF
NA	NA	TRBV19	TRBJ2-2	TGTGCCAGTAGTATAGAGGGGAAAGGGGGCACCGGGGAGCTGTTTTTT	CASSIEGKGGTGELFF
NA	NA	TRBV29-1	TRBJ2-5	TGCAGCGTTGAGGGTGGTGGAGAGACCCAGTACTTC	CSVEGGGETQYF
NA	NA	TRBV28	TRBJ2-7	TGTGCCAGCACCCCCGGGACGGTCTCCTACGAGCAGTACTTC	CASTPGTVSYEQYF
NA	NA	TRBV18	TRBJ2-5	TGTGCCAGCTCACCTAAACACCGAGGGGTGTGGGGAGAGACCCAGTACTTC	CASSPKHRGVWGETQYF
NA	TRBD1	TRBV9	TRBJ2-6	TGTGCCAGCAGCGAGCGGGACAGGGGAGCTGGGGCCAACGTCCTGACTTTC	CASSERDRGAGANVLTF
NA	TRBD1	TRBV4-2	TRBJ1-2	TGTGCCAGCAGCCAAGCCGGGACAGGGCAGCGCTACACCTTC	CASSQAGTGQRYTF
once	NA	TRBV6-1	TRBJ1-5	TGTGCCAGCAGTGAAGAGTCCCAGTATCAGCCCCAGCATTTT	CASSEESQYQPQHF
NA	TRBD1	TRBV7-9	TRBJ1-1	TGTGCCAGCAGCTTATGGGGACAGGGAAACACTGAAGCTTTCTTT	CASSLWGQGNTEAFF
NA	TRBD1	TRBV18	TRBJ1-1	TGTGCCAGCTCAACGGGACAGCCGGATCTCACTGAAGCTTTCTTT	CASSTGQPDLTEAFF
NA	TRBD2	TRBV7-9	TRBJ2-7	TGTGCCAGCAGTCAAAGACTAGCGGGACCCTACGAGCAGTACTTC	CASSQRLAGPYEQYF
NA	TRBD2	TRBV7-2	TRBJ2-7	TGTGCCAGCAGCCCCTGGATTAGCGGGAGGGCCCTACCACCCTACGAGCAGTACTTC	CASSPWISGRALPPYEQYF
NA	TRBD1	TRBV5-1	TRBJ2-7	TGCGCCAGCAGCTGGGGACAGGGCGCATTTAGCTACGAGCAGTACTTC	CASSWGQGAFSYEQYF